The 12 T cell receptor beta chains reported below all come from one sample, sequenced in a study of blood T cell repertoires in COVID-19. Libraries were prepared by immunoSEQ multiplex PCR; TCRdb keeps only in-frame clonotypes and omits some of them. This sample has 70,000 or so clones, with more than 75% found just once. The sample comprised peripheral blood. Receptors were obtained from a human donor in a cohort sampled during active COVID-19.

The V gene is TRBV5-5, the J gene TRBJ1-1, with D unclear. The CDR3 is made up of 14 amino acids. Germline V gene data show CDR1 as SGHKS and CDR2 as YYEKEE (reference sequence). Trimming cost V 5 bases and J 11 bases, with 22 bases left between them. DNA of the CDR3: TGTGCCAGCAGAACTAGGCAGAATACTATCACGGCTTTCTTT. Translated: CASRTRQNTITAFF.

The chain couples TRBV19 to TRBJ2-3, with 9 bases matching TRBD2. The CDR3 totals 16 residues. V shed 4 bases and J 0 bases; nucleotides not matched to a gene: 5. Germline V lookup: CDR1 LNHDA, CDR2 SQIVND (reference sequence). CDR3 loop: CASSTSSGASTDTQYF. CDR3 bases: TGTGCCAGTAGTACTTCTAGCGGGGCGAGCACAGATACGCAGTATTTT.

This clone showed up just once. The chain recombines TRBV7-2 with TRBJ2-7; possible D gene TRBD1, 6 bases. The V and J ends lost 5 bases and 6 bases respectively, with 17 bases between them. Germline V CDR1 and CDR2: SGHTA, FQGNSA. The CDR3 runs to 14 residues. The CDR3 DNA follows: TGTGCCAGCAGCCTTGGGACAAGCCTGACCGAGCAGTACTTC. Translating it yields CASSLGTSLTEQYF.

The V gene is TRBV6-5, the J gene TRBJ1-4; TRBD1 might be the D (5 bases). CDR3 length equals 14 residues. Germline-derived CDR1 and CDR2 are MNHEY and SVGAGI. With 2 bases removed from V and 7 bases from J, the gap between germline ends came to 11 bases. CDR3 residues: CASSYDRSLEKLFF. The CDR3 region has the DNA TGTGCCAGCAGTTACGACAGATCCCTTGAAAAACTGTTTTTT.

The chain links TRBV7-8 to TRBJ2-7; 10 bases fit TRBD1. Per germline, CDR1 SGHVS and CDR2 FQNEAQ. After removal of 6 bases from V and 6 bases from J, the junction contained 11 bases not matched to a gene. The CDR3 runs to 15 residues. CDR3 in amino acids: CASSYFDRGRGEQYF. DNA of the CDR3: TGTGCCAGCAGTTATTTTGACAGGGGGCGAGGCGAGCAGTACTTC.

The chain has TRBV6-2 or TRBV6-3 and TRBJ2-7; TRBD1 aligns across 11 bases. This CDR3 is built from 15 residues. The trim removed 1 base at V and 5 bases at J, leaving 4 bases unmatched. CDR1 is MNHEY, CDR2 SVGEGT, per germline. For the CDR3, the DNA is TGTGCCAGCAGTTACTTCCGGACAGGGGGCGACGAGCAGTACTTC. Amino acids: CASSYFRTGGDEQYF.

V is TRBV19 and J is TRBJ1-1; D might be TRBD1 (6 bases). This CDR3 region has 15 residues. V dropped 6 bases and J dropped 7 bases, with 21 bases sitting between them. CDR1 and CDR2 (germline): LNHDA, SQIVND (reference sequence). CDR3 in DNA: TGTGCCAGTAGCCCCCTTATTACGGGGGGCCATGAAGCTTTCTTT. Amino acid sequence: CASSPLITGGHEAFF.

The rearrangement uses TRBV5-1 and TRBJ2-6; 8 bases agree with TRBD1. This CDR3 spans 16 amino acids. After removal of 3 bases from V and 3 bases from J, the junction contained 5 bases not matched to a gene. CDR1 is SGHRS, CDR2 YFSETQ, per germline. The chain's CDR3 is CASSSQGAGGANVLTF. The CDR3 coding sequence is TGCGCCAGCAGCTCCCAGGGGGCGGGTGGGGCCAACGTCCTGACTTTC.

This clone was detected only once. This chain joins TRBV10-1 and TRBJ2-1; 10 bases agree with TRBD1. The CDR3 contains 13 residues. Germline V gene data show CDR1 as WNHNN and CDR2 as SYGVQD (reference sequence). The V segment lost 10 bases and the J segment 9 bases; nucleotides outside the gene matches: 9. Written as DNA, the CDR3 is TGCGCCACTGCGGGACAGGGGTATGGTGAGCAGTTCTTC. It yields the protein CATAGQGYGEQFF.

This chain joins TRBV18 and TRBJ2-3; 11 positions agree with TRBD2. The CDR3 is 17 amino acids. Germline lookup yields CDR1 KGHSH and CDR2 LQKENI. Trimming took 0 bases from V and 0 from J; bases not matched to a gene: 2. This CDR3 is CASSPPRLAGSTDTQYF. The CDR3 nucleotides read TGTGCCAGCTCACCACCGAGACTAGCGGGGAGCACAGATACGCAGTATTTT.

This clone was counted a few times. The CDR3 reads CASIERRMNTEAFF. CDR3 DNA sequence: TGTGCCTCCATCGAGCGTCGCATGAACACTGAAGCTTTCTTT. The V and J genes are TRBV19 and TRBJ1-1; D remains ambiguous. The germline V gene has CDR1 LNHDA and CDR2 SQIVND (reference sequence). The V and J ends lost 11 bases and 0 bases respectively, with 16 bases between them. CDR3 length: 14 residues.

The rearrangement uses TRBV5-1 and TRBJ1-4; tentatively, D is TRBD1 (5 bases). Germline lookup yields CDR1 SGHRS and CDR2 YFSETQ. With 5 bases removed from V and 4 bases from J, the gap between germline ends came to 12 bases. This CDR3 is built from 14 residues. The CDR3 DNA reads as TGCGCCAGCAGTTCCCAGGGAGGTAATGAAAAACTGTTTTTT. It codes for CASSSQGGNEKLFF. The full variable domain, completed using reference TRBV5-1 and TRBJ1-4, is KAGVTQTPRYLIKTRGQQVTLSCSPISGHRSVSWYQQTPGQGLQFLFEYFSETQRNKGNFPGRFSGRQFSNSRSEMNVSTLELGDSALYLCASSSQGGNEKLFFGSGTQLSVL.